These T cell receptor beta chains were read from a single sample in a study of blood T cell repertoires in COVID-19. Some clones are missing from TCRdb's copy, which holds only in-frame ones; the method was immunoSEQ multiplex PCR. Of approximately 150,000 clones listed, about nine tenths were seen once; the top ten hold about 6%. Sequencing input: peripheral blood. Every receptor here comes from a man at least 80 years old with acute or convalescent COVID-19. CDR3s include the opening cysteine and the closing phenylalanine or tryptophan. A D gene is named only where the DNA matches it firmly. Clone size is shown for a subset of rows, as once, few, many or a class of expanded clone.

D gene: TRBD1; J gene: TRBJ2-7; V gene: TRBV4-1; clone size: few; CDR3 protein: CASSPYRGEHEQYF; CDR3 DNA: TGCGCCAGCAGCCCATACAGGGGTGAGCACGAGCAGTACTTC
D gene: TRBD1; J gene: TRBJ1-1; V gene: TRBV5-6; clone size: few; CDR3 protein: CASSLPPGTGSTEAFF; CDR3 DNA: TGTGCCAGCAGCTTGCCCCCCGGGACAGGGTCAACTGAAGCTTTCTTT
D gene: TRBD1; J gene: TRBJ1-1; V gene: TRBV11-3; clone size: NA; CDR3 protein: CASSFDRDTEAFF; CDR3 DNA: TGTGCCAGCAGCTTTGACAGGGACACTGAAGCTTTCTTT
D gene: TRBD2; J gene: TRBJ2-5; V gene: TRBV7-9; clone size: NA; CDR3 protein: CASSFGTRGETQYF; CDR3 DNA: TGTGCCAGCAGCTTTGGGACTAGAGGAGAGACCCAGTACTTC
D gene: TRBD2; J gene: TRBJ2-1; V gene: TRBV6-2/TRBV6-3; clone size: NA; CDR3 protein: CASSGLAGERGRYNEQFF; CDR3 DNA: TGTGCCAGCAGCGGACTAGCGGGAGAGCGGGGGCGGTACAATGAGCAGTTCTTC
D gene: TRBD1; J gene: TRBJ2-7; V gene: TRBV5-1; clone size: few; CDR3 protein: CASSLDRGPYEQYF; CDR3 DNA: TGCGCCAGCAGCTTGGACAGGGGCCCCTACGAGCAGTACTTC
D gene: TRBD1; J gene: TRBJ1-6; V gene: TRBV20-1; clone size: NA; CDR3 protein: CSASFFGQGTSPLHF; CDR3 DNA: TGCAGTGCTAGTTTTTTCGGACAGGGTACTTCACCCCTCCACTTT
D gene: NA; J gene: TRBJ1-5; V gene: TRBV28; clone size: once; CDR3 protein: CASSGQNQPQHF; CDR3 DNA: TGTGCCAGCAGTGGACAGAATCAGCCCCAGCATTTT
D gene: NA; J gene: TRBJ1-3; V gene: TRBV7-2; clone size: NA; CDR3 protein: CASSLVGGPGNTIYF; CDR3 DNA: TGTGCCAGCAGCTTAGTGGGGGGGCCTGGAAACACCATATATTTT
D gene: TRBD1; J gene: TRBJ2-6; V gene: TRBV16; clone size: NA; CDR3 protein: CASSLLYPGGVGANVLTF; CDR3 DNA: TGTGCCAGCAGCCTCCTCTATCCAGGGGGCGTAGGGGCCAACGTCCTGACTTTC
D gene: NA; J gene: TRBJ2-1; V gene: TRBV6-5; clone size: NA; CDR3 protein: CASRLRSSYNEQFF; CDR3 DNA: TGTGCCAGCAGACTGAGGAGCTCCTACAATGAGCAGTTCTTC
D gene: NA; J gene: TRBJ2-7; V gene: TRBV11-2; clone size: once; CDR3 protein: CASIPLVAAYEQYF; CDR3 DNA: TGTGCCAGCATCCCCCTAGTAGCAGCTTACGAGCAGTACTTC
D gene: TRBD1; J gene: TRBJ2-7; V gene: TRBV15; clone size: NA; CDR3 protein: CATSREGTGGYEQYF; CDR3 DNA: TGTGCCACCAGCAGAGAAGGGACAGGGGGGTACGAGCAGTACTTC
D gene: TRBD1; J gene: TRBJ1-1; V gene: TRBV24-1; clone size: few; CDR3 protein: CATSDLGGQGKAFF; CDR3 DNA: TGTGCCACCAGTGATTTGGGGGGACAGGGAAAAGCTTTCTTT
D gene: NA; J gene: TRBJ1-2; V gene: TRBV7-9; clone size: NA; CDR3 protein: CASRAGNGYTF; CDR3 DNA: TGTGCCAGCAGGGCAGGCAATGGCTACACCTTC
D gene: NA; J gene: TRBJ2-1; V gene: TRBV2; clone size: NA; CDR3 protein: CASRSSLAVWLNEQFF; CDR3 DNA: TGTGCCAGCAGATCGAGCTTAGCGGTTTGGCTCAATGAGCAGTTCTTC
D gene: TRBD2; J gene: TRBJ2-7; V gene: TRBV30; clone size: NA; CDR3 protein: CAWMIGGGFGSYEQYF; CDR3 DNA: TGTGCCTGGATGATCGGGGGGGGTTTCGGGTCCTACGAGCAGTACTTC
D gene: TRBD2; J gene: TRBJ2-3; V gene: TRBV7-3; clone size: NA; CDR3 protein: CASSLEAGGGADTQYF; CDR3 DNA: TGTGCCAGCAGCTTAGAAGCGGGAGGTGGGGCAGATACGCAGTATTTT